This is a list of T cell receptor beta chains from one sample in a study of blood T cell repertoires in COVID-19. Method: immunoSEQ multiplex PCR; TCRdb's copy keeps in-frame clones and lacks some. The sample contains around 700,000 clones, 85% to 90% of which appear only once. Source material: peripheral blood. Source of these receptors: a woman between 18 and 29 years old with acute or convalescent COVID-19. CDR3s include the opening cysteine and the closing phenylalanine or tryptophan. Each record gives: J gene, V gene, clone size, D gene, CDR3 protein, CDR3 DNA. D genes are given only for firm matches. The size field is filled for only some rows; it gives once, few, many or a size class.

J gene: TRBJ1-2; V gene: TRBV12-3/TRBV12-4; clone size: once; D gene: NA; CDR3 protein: CASSFWQNYGYTF; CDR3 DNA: TGTGCCAGCAGTTTCTGGCAGAACTATGGCTACACCTTC
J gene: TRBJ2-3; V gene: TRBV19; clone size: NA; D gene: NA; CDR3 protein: CASSGFTTDTQYF; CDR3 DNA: TGTGCCAGTTCAGGGTTCACCACAGATACGCAGTATTTT
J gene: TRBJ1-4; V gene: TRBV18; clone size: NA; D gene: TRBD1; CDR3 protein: CASSPGTGPEKLFF; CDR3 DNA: TGTGCCAGCTCGCCCGGGACAGGGCCTGAAAAACTGTTTTTT
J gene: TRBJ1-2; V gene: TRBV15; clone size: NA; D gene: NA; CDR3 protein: CATSRAGGYTF; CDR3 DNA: TGTGCCACCAGCAGAGCCGGGGGCTACACCTTC
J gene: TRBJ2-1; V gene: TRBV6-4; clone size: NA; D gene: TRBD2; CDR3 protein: CASSLLAENNEQFF; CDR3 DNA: TGTGCCAGCAGTTTACTAGCGGAAAACAATGAGCAGTTCTTC
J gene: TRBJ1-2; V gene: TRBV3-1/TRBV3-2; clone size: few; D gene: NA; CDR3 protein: CASSQRTVDAYGYTF; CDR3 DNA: TGTGCCAGCAGCCAAAGGACAGTAGACGCATATGGCTACACCTTC
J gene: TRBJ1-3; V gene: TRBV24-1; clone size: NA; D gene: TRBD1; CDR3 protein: CATSDSGQGNTIYF; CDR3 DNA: TGTGCCACCAGTGATTCGGGACAGGGAAACACCATATATTTT
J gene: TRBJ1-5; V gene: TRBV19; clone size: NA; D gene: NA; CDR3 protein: CASSGTNTARNQPQHF; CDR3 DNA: TGTGCCAGTAGCGGGACAAATACAGCTCGCAATCAGCCCCAGCATTTT
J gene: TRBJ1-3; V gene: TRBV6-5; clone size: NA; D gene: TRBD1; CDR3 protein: CASSTRTGRGNTIYF; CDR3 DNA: TGTGCCAGCAGTACCCGGACAGGTCGTGGAAACACCATATATTTT
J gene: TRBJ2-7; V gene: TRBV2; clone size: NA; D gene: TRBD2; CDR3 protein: CASKAGGTYEQYF; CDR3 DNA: TGTGCCAGCAAGGCGGGGGGAACCTACGAGCAGTACTTC
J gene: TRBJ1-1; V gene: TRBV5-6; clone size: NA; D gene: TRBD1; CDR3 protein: CASSFGQGSTEAFF; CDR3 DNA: TGTGCCAGCAGCTTCGGACAGGGAAGCACTGAAGCTTTCTTT
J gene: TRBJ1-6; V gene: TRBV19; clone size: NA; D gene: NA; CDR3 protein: CASSSATYSPLHF; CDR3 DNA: TGTGCCAGTAGTAGTGCTACCTATTCACCCCTCCACTTT
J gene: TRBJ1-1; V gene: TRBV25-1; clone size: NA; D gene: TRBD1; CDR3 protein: CASQGQGETEAFF; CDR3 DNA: TGTGCCAGCCAGGGACAGGGGGAGACTGAAGCTTTCTTT
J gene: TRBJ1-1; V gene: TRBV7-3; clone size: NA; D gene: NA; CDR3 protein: CASSPSRPGRMGTEAFF; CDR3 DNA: TGTGCCAGCAGCCCCTCTCGTCCAGGGAGGATGGGCACTGAAGCTTTCTTT
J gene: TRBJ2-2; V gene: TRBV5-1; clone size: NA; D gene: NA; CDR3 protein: CASSNRVSGELFF; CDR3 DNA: TGCGCCAGCAGCAACAGGGTTTCCGGGGAGCTGTTTTTT
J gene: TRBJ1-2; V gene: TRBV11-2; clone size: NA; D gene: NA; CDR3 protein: CASTLDRTNYGYTF; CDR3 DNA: TGTGCCAGCACCCTAGACAGAACTAACTATGGCTACACCTTC
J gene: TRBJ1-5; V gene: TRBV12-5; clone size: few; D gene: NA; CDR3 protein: CASGLSGLPQPQHF; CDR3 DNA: TGTGCTAGTGGTTTGTCCGGTTTGCCCCAGCCCCAGCATTTT
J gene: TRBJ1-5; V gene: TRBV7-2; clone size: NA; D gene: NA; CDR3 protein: CASSLGRENQPQHF; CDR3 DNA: TGTGCCAGCAGCTTAGGGAGGGAGAATCAGCCCCAGCATTTT
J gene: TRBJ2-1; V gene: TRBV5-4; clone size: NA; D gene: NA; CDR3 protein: CASSFGAYNEQFF; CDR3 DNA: TGTGCCAGCAGCTTTGGGGCTTACAATGAGCAGTTCTTC
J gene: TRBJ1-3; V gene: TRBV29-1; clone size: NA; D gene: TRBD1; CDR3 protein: CSVDQRRLLRGHGNTIYF; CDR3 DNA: TGCAGCGTTGATCAGAGGAGGCTTCTCAGGGGGCACGGAAACACCATATATTTT
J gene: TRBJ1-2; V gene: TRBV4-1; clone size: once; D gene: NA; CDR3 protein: CASSQDQGLGGYTF; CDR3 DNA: TGCGCCAGCAGCCAAGACCAGGGGTTGGGTGGCTACACCTTC
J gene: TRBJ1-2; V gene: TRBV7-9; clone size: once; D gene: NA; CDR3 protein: CASSLETEGGTF; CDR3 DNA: TGTGCCAGCAGCTTAGAAACAGAGGGAGGCACCTTC
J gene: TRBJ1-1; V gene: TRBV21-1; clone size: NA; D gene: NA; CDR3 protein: CASSKDGGGLTEAFF; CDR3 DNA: TGTGCCAGCAGCAAAGACGGGGGGGGATTGACTGAAGCTTTCTTT
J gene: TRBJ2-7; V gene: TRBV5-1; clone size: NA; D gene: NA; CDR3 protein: CASSPGGGSPIYEQYF; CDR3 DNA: TGCGCCAGCAGCCCCGGAGGAGGGTCTCCTATCTACGAGCAGTACTTC
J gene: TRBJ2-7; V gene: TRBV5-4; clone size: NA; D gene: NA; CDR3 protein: CASRTAPTYEQYF; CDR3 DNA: TGTGCCAGCAGGACAGCCCCAACCTACGAGCAGTACTTC
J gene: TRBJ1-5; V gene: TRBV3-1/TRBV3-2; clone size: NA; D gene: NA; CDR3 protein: CASSLRGGGQPQHF; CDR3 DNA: TGTGCCAGCAGCCTAAGGGGGGGCGGTCAGCCCCAGCATTTT
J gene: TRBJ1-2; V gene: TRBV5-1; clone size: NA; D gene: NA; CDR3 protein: CASSGVHYGYTF; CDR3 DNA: TGCGCCAGCAGTGGAGTGCACTATGGCTACACCTTC
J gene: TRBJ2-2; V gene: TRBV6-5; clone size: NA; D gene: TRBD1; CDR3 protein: CASNQDRGLSGELFF; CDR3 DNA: TGTGCCAGTAATCAGGACAGGGGGCTTAGCGGGGAGCTGTTTTTT
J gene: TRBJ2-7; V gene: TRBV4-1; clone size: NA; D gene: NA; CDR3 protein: CASSPTGYEQYF; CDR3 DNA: TGCGCCAGCAGCCCCACGGGCTACGAGCAGTACTTC
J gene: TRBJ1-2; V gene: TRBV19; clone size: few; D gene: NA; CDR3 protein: CASRLTGSPNYGYTF; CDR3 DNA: TGTGCCAGTAGGCTAACCGGGTCACCTAACTATGGCTACACCTTC
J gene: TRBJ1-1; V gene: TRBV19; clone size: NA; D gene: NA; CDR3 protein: CASSMEGMNTEAFF; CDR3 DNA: TGTGCCAGTAGTATGGAGGGGATGAACACTGAAGCTTTCTTT
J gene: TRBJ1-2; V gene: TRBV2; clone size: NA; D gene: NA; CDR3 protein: CASSLRQELYGYTF; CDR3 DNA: TGTGCCAGCAGTCTCCGACAGGAGCTCTATGGCTACACCTTC
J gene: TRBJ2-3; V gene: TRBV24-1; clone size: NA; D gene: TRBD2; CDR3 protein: CATSDPRGGTDTQYF; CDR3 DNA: TGTGCCACCAGTGATCCTCGGGGGGGCACAGATACGCAGTATTTT
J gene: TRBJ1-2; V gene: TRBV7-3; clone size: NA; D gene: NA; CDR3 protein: CASSPTGQSYGYTF; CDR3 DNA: TGTGCCAGCAGCCCAACAGGGCAGAGCTATGGCTACACCTTC
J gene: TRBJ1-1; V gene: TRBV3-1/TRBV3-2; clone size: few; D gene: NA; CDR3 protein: CASSQDRVSGEAFF; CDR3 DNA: TGTGCCAGCAGCCAAGATAGGGTAAGCGGTGAAGCTTTCTTT
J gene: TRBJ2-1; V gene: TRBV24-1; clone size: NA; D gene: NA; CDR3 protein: CATSDPPGWPFF; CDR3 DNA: TGTGCCACCAGTGATCCCCCCGGGTGGCCGTTCTTC
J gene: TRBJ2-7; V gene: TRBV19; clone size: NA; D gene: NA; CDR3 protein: CASSIDREGPYEQYF; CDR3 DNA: TGTGCCAGTAGTATAGACCGGGAAGGCCCCTACGAGCAGTACTTC
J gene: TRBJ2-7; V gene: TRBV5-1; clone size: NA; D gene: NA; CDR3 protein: CASSQPTGSDREYEQYF; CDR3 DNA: TGCGCCAGCAGCCAACCGACAGGCTCAGACCGAGAATACGAGCAGTACTTC
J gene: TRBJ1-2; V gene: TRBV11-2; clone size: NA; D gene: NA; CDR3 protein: CASSFTVTDGYTF; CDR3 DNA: TGTGCCAGCAGCTTCACAGTAACGGATGGCTACACCTTC
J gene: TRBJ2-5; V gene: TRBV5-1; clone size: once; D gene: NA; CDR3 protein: CASKQGRQETQYF; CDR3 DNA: TGCGCCAGCAAACAGGGACGACAAGAGACCCAGTACTTC